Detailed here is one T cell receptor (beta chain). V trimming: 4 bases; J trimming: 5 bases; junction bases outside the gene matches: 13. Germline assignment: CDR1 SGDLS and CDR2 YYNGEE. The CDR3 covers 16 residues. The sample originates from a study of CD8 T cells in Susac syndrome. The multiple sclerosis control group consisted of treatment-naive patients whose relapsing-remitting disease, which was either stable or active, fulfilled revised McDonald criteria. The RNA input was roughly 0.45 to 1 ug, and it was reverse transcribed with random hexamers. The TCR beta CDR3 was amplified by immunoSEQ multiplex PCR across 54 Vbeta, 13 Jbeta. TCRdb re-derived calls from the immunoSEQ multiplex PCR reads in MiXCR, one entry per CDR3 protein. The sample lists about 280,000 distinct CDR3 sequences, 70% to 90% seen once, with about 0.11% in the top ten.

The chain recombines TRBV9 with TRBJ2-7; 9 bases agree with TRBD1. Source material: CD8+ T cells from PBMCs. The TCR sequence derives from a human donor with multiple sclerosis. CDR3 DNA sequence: TGTGCCAGCAGCCATAGGGCCGACAGGGGGATGAACGAGCAGTACTTC. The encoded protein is CASSHRADRGMNEQYF.